This T cell receptor beta chain was documented in a study of T cell changes during pregnancy in multiple sclerosis. This clone appeared once. Germline V gene data show CDR1 as MNHEY and CDR2 as SMNVEV (reference sequence). Trimming took 6 bases from V and 5 from J, leaving 16 bases between them. The CDR3 sequence is 14 residues long. The table came from immunoSEQ multiplex PCR; TCRdb's copy has only in-frame clones and leaves some out. This table has 45,000 to 60,000 clones, just over 90% appearing once. Sequencing was performed on peripheral blood, taken in the second trimester of pregnancy. This chain uses TRBV27 with TRBJ1-1; D may be TRBD1 (5 bases). The receptor comes from a female donor with multiple sclerosis, enrolled in a pregnancy study. The CDR3 DNA reads as TGTGCCAGCAGGGATAGTGGGGGGGGAACTGAAGCTTTCTTT. It yields the protein CASRDSGGGTEAFF.